This is a list of T cell receptor beta chains from one sample in a study of immune heterogeneity within non-small cell lung tumors. TCRdb re-analysed the multiplex PCR reads in MiXCR, keeping a single row per CDR3 protein. The repertoire consists of around 30,000 distinct CDR3 sequences, with more than 25% occurring once and the leading ten covering approximately 4%. Sequenced material: lung tumor tissue. The receptor source for this set is a man aged 40-49 years with non-small cell lung cancer. Each CDR3 is given without its conserved first and last residue. D genes are given only for firm matches. Clone sizes are given selectively: once, few, many, or a class where the clone is expanded.

clone_size cdr3_length d_call j_call v_call cdr3_aa
few 12 - TRBJ2-1 TRBV19 ASSMGDPYNEQF
many 12 - TRBJ2-7 TRBV12-3/TRBV12-4 ASSLRGGSYEQY
- 15 - TRBJ1-1 TRBV4-1 ASSQILGAPRDTEAF
few 11 - TRBJ2-2 TRBV6-8 ASSYWAADGLF
many 11 - TRBJ1-5 TRBV12-3/TRBV12-4 ASSFGVNQPQH
few 12 TRBD2 TRBJ2-1 TRBV30 AWAPGLAGVGQF
- 13 - TRBJ2-6 TRBV7-2 ASSSGSSGANVLT
many 11 TRBD1 TRBJ1-2 TRBV12-3/TRBV12-4 ASRRTGGGGYT
many 13 TRBD1 TRBJ1-5 TRBV6-1 ASSSDRGSNQPQH
many 11 - TRBJ1-1 TRBV2 ASMSAENTEAF
- 13 TRBD1 TRBJ1-2 TRBV5-5 ASSLVTGGNYGYT
few 9 - TRBJ2-7 TRBV3-1 ASGDIYEQY
few 14 TRBD2 TRBJ2-2 TRBV7-9 ASSRGGLAYTGELF
few 11 - TRBJ2-1 TRBV11-3 ASSLPPAYTQF
- 13 - TRBJ2-1 TRBV18 ASSLTGSSYNEQF
few 12 - TRBJ1-3 TRBV3-1 ASSQIGSGNTIY
- 14 - TRBJ2-7 TRBV5-1 ARSLAPLRLVSEQY
few 10 - TRBJ1-4 TRBV10-3 ATRGSSEKLF
few 13 - TRBJ1-5 TRBV19 ASSMPGIVNQPQH
- 15 - TRBJ2-6 TRBV7-3 ASSLTSKSSGANVLT
medium-sized 13 - TRBJ2-2 TRBV24-1 ATGDPGQGSGELF
- 11 TRBD1 TRBJ2-5 TRBV12-5 ASGGDRAETQY
- 13 TRBD1 TRBJ1-1 TRBV5-1 ASSNTGTGDGEAF
- 13 TRBD2 TRBJ2-1 TRBV7-9 ASSHRLAGDYEQF
- 12 TRBD1 TRBJ1-1 TRBV12-3/TRBV12-4 ASSLGQGGLGAF
many 11 - TRBJ1-1 TRBV18 ASSQDLNTEAF
few 13 TRBD1 TRBJ1-4 TRBV18 ASSRNRGNNEKLF
many 12 - TRBJ2-7 TRBV13 ASSLWGVRGEQY
- 13 - TRBJ2-1 TRBV9 ASSVYGVSKNEQF
- 10 - TRBJ2-5 TRBV11-3 ASDREEETQY
few 9 - TRBJ1-2 TRBV5-6 ASSLGTSCT
many 10 - TRBJ1-4 TRBV7-8 ASQRRGEKLF
many 15 TRBD2 TRBJ2-1 TRBV20-1 SALPGPGLADYNEQF
many 13 - TRBJ1-6 TRBV27 ASSFNLGDNSPLH
- 11 - TRBJ2-3 TRBV4-3 ASSPAEQGTQY
many 13 - TRBJ1-6 TRBV10-2 ASSVRGRGNSPLH
few 14 TRBD1 TRBJ2-5 TRBV6-6 ASSYLRDRDRETQY
many 11 - TRBJ1-5 TRBV2 ASRAGPNQPQH
few 13 - TRBJ1-6 TRBV12-3/TRBV12-4 ASRSTGPVNSPLH
- 13 TRBD2 TRBJ2-5 TRBV5-1 ASSFGSSGSETQY
few 13 TRBD2 TRBJ2-5 TRBV9 ASSDRLAGEETQY
few 13 TRBD2 TRBJ2-3 TRBV20-1 SAARTSGSTDTQY
- 13 - TRBJ1-5 TRBV18 ASSPRGEDNQPQH
- 12 - TRBJ1-2 TRBV6-2/TRBV6-3 ASGTTARLYRYT
few 14 - TRBJ2-1 TRBV4-3 ASSQGLAYDYNEQF
- 9 - TRBJ1-4 TRBV30 ALDGNEKLF